This T cell receptor beta chain stems from a study of CD8 T cells in ankylosing spondylitis. General observations from the study: Disease-linked clones were found to be CD8+ and relatively rare in peripheral blood. Blood from ankylosing spondylitis patients appeared to carry a characteristic roughly eight-variant TCR beta motif.

The authors made TCR beta libraries by quantitative 5'-RACE with molecular barcodes. A single record per CDR3 protein comes from TCRdb applying MiXCR to the 5' RACE reads. The sample records around 490,000 distinct CDR3 sequences, roughly 5.2% being singletons. The CDR3 has 15 residues. Germline CDR1 SGDLS, CDR2 YYNGEE. After removal of 4 bases from V and 2 bases from J, the junction contained 4 bases not matched to a gene. This clonotype has only a few counts. Its specificity is not known. The TCR sequence derives from a male donor with ankylosing spondylitis. The material sequenced was blood, either unsorted or a sorted T cell fraction (not recorded which). This rearrangement joins TRBV9 to TRBJ2-1; TRBD1 aligns across 9 bases. The CDR3 loop is CASSTWTGAYNEQFF. The CDR3, as DNA: TGTGCCAGCAGCACTTGGACAGGGGCCTACAATGAGCAGTTCTTC.